A selection of T cell receptor beta chains follows, all from one sample in a study of cytomegalovirus exposure and HLA in healthy donors. Profiled with immunoSEQ multiplex PCR; TCRdb holds only in-frame clones, not every one. The sample shows around 150,000 clones, approximately 60% of them seen only once. The specimen sequenced was PBMCs. The receptors were gathered from a human donor in good health. Both conserved end residues are part of each CDR3. The D gene is left open where the match is weak. Only some rows state a clone size, as once, few, many or a class for expanded clones.

TRBD2	few	TRBV18	TRBJ2-1	TGTGCCAGCTCACCACCCCTCGAGAAGCGGGAGGGTTACAATGAGCAGTTCTTC	CASSPPLEKREGYNEQFF
TRBD2	few	TRBV5-1	TRBJ2-7	TGCGCCAGCAGGGTTAGCGGGGGTTCCTACGAGCAGTACTTC	CASRVSGGSYEQYF
-	-	TRBV18	TRBJ2-5	TGTGCCAGCTCACCACCGGCAGGGCAAGAGACCCAGTACTTC	CASSPPAGQETQYF
-	-	TRBV18	TRBJ1-2	TGTGCCAGCTCACCACCGTACGGTGGTGGCTACACCTTC	CASSPPYGGGYTF
-	-	TRBV11-3	TRBJ2-7	TGTGCCAGCAGCAACCGGGACAGGGTGACAGCGGGAGCCTACGAGCAGTACTTC	CASSNRDRVTAGAYEQYF
-	-	TRBV27	TRBJ2-7	TGTGCCAGCAGTTTTCAGGGGTCCGAGCAGTACTTC	CASSFQGSEQYF
TRBD2	-	TRBV18	TRBJ2-7	TGTGCCAGCTCACCGGGACTAGCGGGAGACGAGCAGTACTTC	CASSPGLAGDEQYF
-	-	TRBV18	TRBJ1-3	TGTGCCAGCTCACAAATCGCCTCCAGCTCTGGAAACACCATATATTTT	CASSQIASSSGNTIYF
-	-	TRBV29-1	TRBJ2-7	TGCAGCGTTGAAGATGTACAATCCTACGAGCAGTACTTC	CSVEDVQSYEQYF
TRBD2	-	TRBV4-1	TRBJ2-7	TGCGCCAGCAGCCAAGCACTAGCGGGGACCTACGGGCAGTACTTC	CASSQALAGTYGQYF
TRBD1	once	TRBV18	TRBJ1-4	TGTGCCAGCTCACCACTAGGACAGGGGGCCACTAATGAAAAACTGTTTTTT	CASSPLGQGATNEKLFF
TRBD1	-	TRBV28	TRBJ1-5	TGTGCCAGCAGCCGACAGGGGAGCAATCAGCCCCAGCATTTT	CASSRQGSNQPQHF
TRBD2	-	TRBV4-2	TRBJ2-2	TGTGCCAGCAGCCGAGTATCTAGCGGGGCGAACACCGGGGAGCTGTTTTTT	CASSRVSSGANTGELFF
-	-	TRBV15	TRBJ1-1	TGTGCCACCAGCAGAGATCTAGGGGGAGCCACTGAAGCTTTCTTT	CATSRDLGGATEAFF
-	-	TRBV4-2	TRBJ2-4	TGTGCCAGCAGCCCCGAGTTAACCAAAAACATTCAGTACTTC	CASSPELTKNIQYF
TRBD1	few	TRBV18	TRBJ1-4	TGTGCCAGCTCACCTCCGAACAGGGGGCGCGGAGAAGAACTGTTTTTT	CASSPPNRGRGEELFF
-	few	TRBV5-4	TRBJ2-7	TGTGCCAGCACCGAATACGGGGGAGATTACGAGCAGTACTTC	CASTEYGGDYEQYF
-	-	TRBV27	TRBJ2-1	TGTGCCAGCAGTCCCGGGACTCTTAGCTCCTACAATGAGCAGTTCTTC	CASSPGTLSSYNEQFF
-	-	TRBV4-1	TRBJ2-3	TGCGCCAGCAGCCAAGCGGCGGGTCGGTCGCCCACAGATACGCAGTATTTT	CASSQAAGRSPTDTQYF
TRBD1	few	TRBV14	TRBJ2-5	TGTGCCAGCAGCCGATTTGGACAGGCGGAAGAGACCCAGTACTTC	CASSRFGQAEETQYF
TRBD2	-	TRBV29-1	TRBJ2-5	TGCAGCGTTGAGGGACTAGCGGAAAAAGAGGCCCAGTACTTC	CSVEGLAEKEAQYF
TRBD1	-	TRBV27	TRBJ2-7	TGTGCCAGCAGCCCACCGGGACAGACCTTCTACGAGCAGTACTTC	CASSPPGQTFYEQYF
TRBD2	once	TRBV5-1	TRBJ2-1	TGCGCCAGCAGCTCCTCCGGGACTAGTCGGGAAGAGCAGTTCTTC	CASSSSGTSREEQFF
TRBD1	-	TRBV11-3	TRBJ2-7	TGTGCCAGCAGCACAGACAGGGCCCCTACGGGCTACGAGCAGTACTTC	CASSTDRAPTGYEQYF
-	-	TRBV4-1	TRBJ2-1	TGCGCCAGCAGCCAATCGAAATTAACTACTAATGAGCAGTTCTTC	CASSQSKLTTNEQFF
-	-	TRBV9	TRBJ2-7	TGTGCCAGCAGCGCACAGGGTCGGGAGCAGTACTTC	CASSAQGREQYF
-	few	TRBV4-1	TRBJ1-4	TGCGCCAGCAGCCAGCTATCCTTGACTAATGAAAAACTGTTTTTT	CASSQLSLTNEKLFF